One and the same sample provided the 28 T cell receptor beta chains below, sequenced in a study of CD8+CD57+ T cells in acquired aplastic anemia. The template used for profiling TCR beta VDJ and CDR3 was genomic DNA. In TCRdb, the reads were re-called with MiXCR into one record per CDR3 protein. The repertoire includes roughly 420,000 distinct CDR3 sequences, roughly 68% of them detected once, and 3% to 5% sits in the top ten. Sequenced material: sorted CD4+, CD8+, or CD8+CD57+ T cells (not recorded which) from PBMCs. The receptors come from a human donor in good health, serving as a control.

This clonotype was detected ten times or more. The rearrangement links TRBV15 to TRBJ1-3; tentative D call: TRBD1 (6 bases). The CDR3 consists of 19 residues. The germline V gene encodes CDR1 LNHNV and CDR2 YYDKDF (reference sequence). Trimming removed 0 bases from V and 0 bases from J, with 18 bases in between. CDR3 region: CATSRDWGAGGNSGNTIYF. CDR3 sequence (DNA): TGTGCCACCAGCAGAGATTGGGGGGCAGGCGGAAACTCTGGAAACACCATATATTTT.

This clonotype was recorded at least ten times. The rearrangement uses TRBV19 and TRBJ2-5, with 12 bases matching TRBD2. V lost 6 bases, J lost 3 bases, and 2 bases stayed unmatched. Germline values: CDR1 LNHDA, CDR2 SQIVND (reference sequence). This CDR3 region has 14 residues. The CDR3 reads CASRRTSGEETQYF. The CDR3 DNA follows: TGTGCCAGTAGAAGGACTAGCGGGGAAGAGACCCAGTACTTC.

On this clonotype: The junction and the germline gene differ at one end; a read error may be behind it. The CDR3 DNA is TGTGCCAGTAGCTTAGGGTACGTCTCTGGGGCCTACGTCCTGACTTTC. It encodes CASSLGYVSGAYVLTF. The chain links TRBV7-2 to TRBJ2-6; a possible D gene is TRBD1 (5 bases). The CDR3 loop spans 16 amino acids. The germline gives CDR1 SGHTA, CDR2 FQGNSA.

As to this clonotype: One end of the junction does not line up with germline, which may come from a read error. V and J are TRBV7-9 and TRBJ2-7, with D possibly TRBD1 on 6 matching bases. The CDR3 contains 14 residues. The V gene's germline CDR1 is SEHNR and CDR2 FQNEAQ (reference sequence). CDR3 sequence (DNA): TGTGCCAGCAGCACAAGGCGGACAGCGAACACAGATACGTTC. Encoded protein: CASSTRRTANTDTF.

The chain has TRBV20-1 and TRBJ2-1; TRBD2 aligns across 12 bases. CDR1 is DFQATT, CDR2 SNEGSKA, per germline (reference sequence). The CDR3 covers 16 residues. The V and J ends lost 3 bases and 2 bases, in that order; junction bases with no gene match: 5. CDR3 nucleotide sequence: TGCAGTGCTAGTAAACTAGCGGGGGGCCCCTACAATGAGCAGTTCTTC. It yields the protein CSASKLAGGPYNEQFF.

The chain recombines TRBV6-6 with TRBJ2-7; D not certain. The germline V gene has CDR1 MNHNY and CDR2 SVGAGI (reference sequence). V was pared by 4 bases and J by 8 bases, with 24 bases between. The CDR3 length is 16 residues. The CDR3 DNA sequence: TGTGCCAGCAGTTCCGACGCCCTTCCCAATCAGCCCCAGCAGTACTTC. Amino acid sequence: CASSSDALPNQPQQYF.

The chain has TRBV14 and TRBJ1-2; unclear D gene. This CDR3 comprises 12 residues. Trimming took off 3 bases at V and 7 bases at J, with 9 bases between the two ends. Germline V gene lookup returns CDR1 SGHDN and CDR2 FVKESK. The CDR3 nucleotides read TGTGCCAGCAGCCATGAACACGCTGGCTACACCTTC. Translating gives CASSHEHAGYTF. Together with reference TRBV14 and TRBJ1-2, the CDR3 gives the full variable domain: EAGVTQFPSHSVIEKGQTVTLRCDPISGHDNLYWYRRVMGKEIKFLLHFVKESKQDESGMPNNRFLAERTGGTYSTLKVQPAELEDSGVYFCASSHEHAGYTFGSGTRLTVV.

This chain connects TRBV20-1 to TRBJ1-1, with a tentative D call TRBD1 (5 bases). There are 14 residues in the CDR3. Trimming stripped 1 base from V and 1 base from J, with 10 bases between. Germline V gene lookup returns CDR1 DFQATT and CDR2 SNEGSKA (reference sequence). Here the CDR3 DNA reads TGCAGTGCTAGAGTTTCGGGACGGAACACTGAAGCTTTCTTT. The encoded protein is CSARVSGRNTEAFF.

Remarks on this clonotype: Given the absence of the conserved phenylalanine or tryptophan at the CDR3 end, a read error is likely. The limits of the CDR3 on the DNA are not certain, so only TCRdb's listed CDR3 is given. The V and J genes are TRBV7-2 and TRBJ1-5. Counting both end residues, the CDR3 totals 13 amino acids. Germline V gives CDR1 SGHTA, CDR2 FQGNSA. The CDR3 loop reads CASSSGTSGYEHY.

The V call is TRBV19, the J call TRBJ1-4, with D possibly being TRBD1 (6 bases). V was clipped by 5 bases and J by 5 bases, with 15 bases between them. CDR1 and CDR2 from the germline V gene are LNHDA and SQIVND (reference sequence). CDR3 length: 15 amino acids. The CDR3 bases are TGTGCCAGTAGTCACACAGGGAAAAAGAATGAAAAACTGTTTTTT. This translates into CASSHTGKKNEKLFF.

To note about this clonotype: This may be a read error: a much more frequent sequence differs by one nucleotide. This rearrangement joins TRBV6-2 or TRBV6-3 to TRBJ2-4; D call uncertain. The CDR3 spans 12 residues. CDR1 MNHEY and CDR2 SVGEGT come from the germline V gene. V was pared by 2 bases and J by 6 bases, with 5 bases between. The CDR3 loop is CASSYPPNIQYF. The CDR3 nucleotides are TGTGCCAGCAGTTACCCGCCAAACATTCAGTACTTC.

The chain employs TRBV7-3 and TRBJ1-3; D gene uncertain. Germline loops: CDR1 SGHTA, CDR2 FQGTGA. The CDR3 extends over 16 amino acids. The V end lost 5 bases, the J end lost 13 bases, and 27 bases lay between the germline ends. The CDR3 protein is CASSPRRETTGNTIYF. The CDR3 DNA is TGTGCCAGCAGCCCGAGACGGGAGACTACTGGAAATACTATATATTTT.

This clonotype was observed many times. V usage is TRBV29-1 and J usage is TRBJ2-5; tentatively, D is TRBD2 (6 bases). The CDR3 runs to 12 residues. Between the trimmed V and J ends, which lost 7 bases and 2 bases, there was a span of 11 bases. CDR1 is SQVTM and CDR2 is ANQGSEA in the germline V gene. This chain's CDR3 is CSGGDGQETQYF. As DNA, the CDR3 is TGCAGCGGCGGGGACGGGCAAGAGACCCAGTACTTC.

This chain uses TRBV20-1 with TRBJ1-1, with a weak D call TRBD1 (6 bases). Trimming stripped 3 bases from V and 4 bases from J, with 18 bases between. This CDR3 contains 15 residues. Per germline, CDR1 DFQATT and CDR2 SNEGSKA (reference sequence). This CDR3 is CSARRGGLKGTEAFF. Written as DNA, the CDR3 is TGCAGTGCTAGGAGAGGGGGGTTGAAAGGCACTGAAGCTTTCTTT.

This clonotype showed up just a few times. The V and J genes are TRBV2 and TRBJ1-2, with D unclear. The CDR3 runs 14 residues. Germline CDR1 reads SNHLY; CDR2 reads FYNNEI. Trimming left V 8 bases short and J 4 bases short, with 17 bases between. CDR3 coding DNA: TGTGCCAGCTTTCGGGAATCCCTGCTCTATGGCTACACCTTC. Protein sequence: CASFRESLLYGYTF. Together with reference TRBV2 and TRBJ1-2, the CDR3 gives the full variable domain: EPEVTQTPSHQVTQMGQEVILRCVPISNHLYFYWYRQILGQKVEFLVSFYNNEISEKSEIFDDQFSVERPDGSNFTLKIRSTKLEDSAMYFCASFRESLLYGYTFGSGTRLTVV.

Regarding this clonotype: Compared with germline, one end of the junction differs, possibly owing to a read error. The chain joins TRBV9 to TRBJ1-5, with D uncertain. Germline V CDR1 and CDR2: SGDLS, YYNGEE. The CDR3 runs to 16 residues. In nucleotides, the CDR3 is TGTGCCACCAGCGTAGAGGGAAACTCCGGAAACACGCCCCAGCATTTT. This codes for CATSVEGNSGNTPQHF.

J is TRBJ2-7 and V is TRBV9, with 8 bases identical to TRBD1. CDR1 is SGDLS and CDR2 is YYNGEE in the germline V gene. The J segment lost 11 bases and the V segment lost 4 bases, leaving 17 bases of the junction unmatched. The CDR3 has 15 amino acids. CDR3 region: CASSRPEQGVAEEYF. The CDR3 DNA follows: TGTGCCAGCAGCCGCCCCGAACAGGGGGTAGCTGAGGAGTACTTC.

Worth noting for this clonotype: Without the conserved terminal phenylalanine or tryptophan, this CDR3 likely stems from a read error. Because the CDR3's place on the DNA is in doubt, the DNA is left out and the CDR3 is given as listed by TCRdb. J is TRBJ2-5 and V is TRBV7-2; the D segment call TRBD1 is taken from the table without a DNA check. The CDR3 length equals 13 residues, ends included. Germline loops: CDR1 SGHTA, CDR2 FQGNSA. CDR3: CASSRTRGEEPQY.

This chain connects TRBV6-5 to TRBJ2-5; maybe TRBD1 (7 bases). CDR1 MNHEY and CDR2 SVGAGI come from the germline V gene. The CDR3 contains 12 residues. V gave up 7 bases and J gave up 4 bases, with 10 bases separating them. The CDR3 sequence: CASTQGGETQYF. The CDR3, as DNA: TGTGCCAGCACTCAGGGGGGAGAGACCCAGTACTTC.

This clonotype appeared a single time. The chain joins TRBV25-1 to TRBJ2-2; D unclear. This CDR3 is 15 amino acids long. Germline CDR1 is MGHDK and CDR2 is SYGVNS. The germline V and J ends were trimmed by 3 bases and 1 base, with 9 bases remaining between them. CDR3 in amino acids: CASSETRRNTGELFF. The CDR3 DNA follows: TGTGCCAGCAGTGAGACCCGGCGGAACACCGGGGAGCTGTTTTTT.

V is TRBV7-2 and J is TRBJ1-5, with 8 bases identical to TRBD1. This CDR3 contains 15 residues. Germline lookup yields CDR1 SGHTA and CDR2 FQGNSA. With 1 base clipped from V and 16 bases from J, the junction kept 15 bases outside the gene matches. The CDR3 DNA is TGTGCCAGCAGCTTAGACAGGGGGGCAGGCCAACACCCCCATTTT. Amino acids: CASSLDRGAGQHPHF.

Remarks on this clonotype: The junction departs from the called germline gene at one end, perhaps through a read error. This chain uses TRBV7-9 with TRBJ2-3; perhaps TRBD2 as D (5 bases). The CDR3 runs 14 residues. Germline CDR1 SEHNR, CDR2 FQNEAQ (reference sequence). CDR3 sequence reads: CASSSGGGLSSATF. The CDR3 DNA reads as TGTGCCAGCAGCTCCGGTGGCGGACTCTCTTCTGCAACTTTT.

The chain employs TRBV12-3 or TRBV12-4 and TRBJ2-3; the match to TRBD1 covers 7 bases. V gave up 7 bases and J gave up 2 bases; unmatched junction bases: 6. This CDR3 spans 14 amino acids. The CDR3 region has the DNA TGTGCCAGCACCTTGGGACAGAACACAGATACGCAGTATTTT. Protein product: CASTLGQNTDTQYF.

Concerning this clonotype itself: Its ends do not fully match the called genes, so a read error is possible. The chain joins TRBV7-9 to TRBJ1-6; D is ambiguous. Germline assignment: CDR1 SEHNR and CDR2 FQNEAQ (reference sequence). This CDR3 is built from 17 residues. In DNA form, the CDR3 reads TGTGCCAGCAGCTTAACCGGGTCCGATACCTCTAATTCTCCCCTCCACTTT. This codes for CASSLTGSDTSNSPLHF.

V usage is TRBV15 and J usage is TRBJ2-7; D might be TRBD2 (5 bases). Germline CDR1 LNHNV, CDR2 YYDKDF (reference sequence). The CDR3 runs 13 residues. The germline V and J ends were trimmed by 3 bases and 6 bases, with 12 bases remaining between them. The chain's CDR3 is CATSSPSRVEQYF. For the CDR3, the DNA is TGTGCCACCAGCAGCCCCTCGAGGGTCGAGCAGTACTTC.

A remark on this clonotype: The junction differs from germline at one of its ends, possibly a read error. The genes are TRBV2 and TRBJ2-3; tentatively, D is TRBD1 (5 bases). The CDR3 is 15 residues long. The germline V gene has CDR1 SNHLY and CDR2 FYNNEI. CDR3 loop: CASSVMGRRGNEQYF. CDR3 DNA sequence: TGTGCCAGCAGCGTCATGGGGCGGCGTGGCAATGAACAGTACTTT.

The chain has TRBV9 and TRBJ2-1; TRBD1 agrees at 12 bases. CDR1 SGDLS and CDR2 YYNGEE come from the germline V gene. V trimming: 5 bases; J trimming: 11 bases; junction bases outside the gene matches: 14. The CDR3 has 16 residues. CDR3 sequence (DNA): TGTGCCAGCAGTGGGACAGGGGGCGAGAGAACGAATAAGCAGTTCTTC. It yields the protein CASSGTGGERTNKQFF. Combining the CDR3 with reference TRBV9 and TRBJ2-1 gives the whole variable domain DSGVTQTPKHLITATGQRVTLRCSPRSGDLSVYWYQQSLDQGLQFLIQYYNGEERAKGNILERFSAQQFPDLHSELNLSSLELGDSALYFCASSGTGGERTNKQFFGPGTRLTVL.

This clonotype was seen repeatedly, ten times or more. Here the CDR3 reads CASSLGVNQPQHF. CDR3 bases: TGTGCCAGCAGCTTAGGGGTCAATCAGCCCCAGCATTTT. V gene TRBV7-2 combines with J gene TRBJ1-5; D ambiguous. The V and J ends lost 1 base and 3 bases respectively, with 4 bases between them. The CDR3 contains 13 residues. Germline CDR1 and CDR2: SGHTA and FQGNSA. The entire variable domain, with the rest obtained from reference TRBV7-2 and TRBJ1-5, is as follows: GAGVSQSPSNKVTEKGKDVELRCDPISGHTALYWYRQSLGQGLEFLIYFQGNSAPDKSGLPSDRFSAERTGGSVSTLTIQRTQQEDSAVYLCASSLGVNQPQHFGDGTRLSIL.